What follows is one T cell receptor beta chain and its context. What it binds is unknown. The record originates from a study of response to subunit inactivated influenza vaccine. General study findings and limits: Seasonal influenza vaccination, on each occasion, was suggested by the authors to recruit few new T cells.

Germline V gives CDR1 MNHEY, CDR2 SMNVEV (reference sequence). Trimming took 3 bases from V and 2 from J, leaving 27 bases between them. CDR3 length equals 20 residues. TCRdb fed the RT-PCR reads into MiXCR, producing one record per CDR3 protein. The top ten clones hold 7.5% to 8% of a sample with roughly 650,000 distinct CDR3 sequences, around 15% of them seen once. This receptor was taken from a man aged 50 to 60 who received an inactivated influenza vaccine. The genes are TRBV27 and TRBJ2-3; the D gene is possibly TRBD2 (5 bases). The sequences come from PBMCs from blood, collected 14 to 15 days before vaccination. CDR3 nucleotides: TGTGCCAGCAGTTTTCACGACACGGCGGGCGGAGCGGAGAACACAGATACGCAGTATTTT. It translates to CASSFHDTAGGAENTDTQYF.